This T cell receptor beta chain was identified during a study of beta chain features in type 1 diabetes. Study outcomes and limitations: A closer apparent resemblance between naive, central memory and Treg TCRB repertoires was seen in patients than in healthy donors. Highly expressing activated T cells could be over-counted with a cDNA template. Type 1 diabetes patients had TCRB CDR3s that were shorter (moderately but significantly so) in all four CD4+ subsets.

A word on this clone: Its antigen is unknown.

All sorted populations exceeded 98% purity. The V gene's germline CDR1 is LGHNA and CDR2 YSLEER. V was pared by 0 bases and J by 2 bases, with 8 bases between. This CDR3 has 15 residues. All of the isolated RNA was reverse transcribed, so expressed TCRB transcripts were sequenced. The average read count of naive, central memory and regulatory T cell samples was 3 million to 4 million. Sequencing was performed with immunoSEQ multiplex PCR; in TCRdb, only in-frame clones are kept and a portion is missing. The table records more than 550,000 clones, around an eighth of them present only once. The sequencing sample was made of naive CD4+ T cells from blood. The V call is TRBV4-3, the J call TRBJ2-4; D remains ambiguous. The clonotype originates from a man younger than 30 with type 1 diabetes. Here the CDR3 DNA reads TGCGCCAGCAGCCAAGAAGGGAACTCCAAAAACATTCAGTACTTC. Amino acid sequence: CASSQEGNSKNIQYF.